This is a list of T cell receptor beta chains from one sample in a study of cytomegalovirus exposure and HLA in healthy donors. The protocol was immunoSEQ multiplex PCR, while the TCRdb copy is restricted to in-frame clones and leaves out a portion. Here the sample spans about 150,000 clones, around 75% being singletons. The material sequenced was PBMCs. The receptors were sampled from a man aged 30-40 years in good health and CMV-seronegative. The CDR3 runs from the conserved cysteine through the conserved F or W. A D gene is named only where the DNA matches it firmly. Clone sizes are given selectively: once, few, many, or a class where the clone is expanded.

V	J	size	D	DNA	CDR3
TRBV9	TRBJ2-7	.	TRBD2	TGTGCCAGCAGCCCCGGGGGGGGAAGCTCCTACGAGCAGTACTTC	CASSPGGGSSYEQYF
TRBV19	TRBJ1-5	.	.	TGTGCCAGTAGTATAGATGGGGCAGGGTTTCAGCCCCAGCATTTT	CASSIDGAGFQPQHF
TRBV5-1	TRBJ1-1	.	TRBD1	TGCGCCAGCAGCTTGGGCAGGGGGCACACTGAAGCTTTCTTT	CASSLGRGHTEAFF
TRBV18	TRBJ2-7	few	TRBD2	TGTGCCAGCTCACCAAGGAGGGAGGGCCCCGAGCAGTACTTC	CASSPRREGPEQYF
TRBV19	TRBJ1-5	.	.	TGTGCCAGTAGTATTAGGGAGAATCAGCCCCAGCATTTT	CASSIRENQPQHF
TRBV25-1	TRBJ1-1	few	TRBD1	TGTGCCAGCAGTGGCCGGGACCGACAGGGAACTGAAGCTTTCTTT	CASSGRDRQGTEAFF
TRBV28	TRBJ1-1	.	.	TGTGCCAGCAGGGGGGGGTTAACTGAAGCTTTCTTT	CASRGGLTEAFF
TRBV5-1	TRBJ2-4	.	TRBD1	TGCGCCAGCAGCCCTGACAGGGCTGAGAACATTCAGTACTTC	CASSPDRAENIQYF
TRBV5-1	TRBJ2-4	.	TRBD2	TGCGCCAGCAGCTTCGGTAGCGGGGGGGAAAACATTCAGTACTTC	CASSFGSGGENIQYF
TRBV28	TRBJ2-5	few	.	TGTGCCAGCAGTTTAGGGGGGAGGAGTGGAGAGACCCAGTACTTC	CASSLGGRSGETQYF
TRBV5-1	TRBJ2-5	few	TRBD1	TGCGCCAGCAGCGCGGGACAGGGTAATATTCGTAGAGAGCAGTACTTC	CASSAGQGNIRREQYF
TRBV9	TRBJ2-7	.	TRBD2	TGTGCCAGCAGCGTAGGGGCTAGCGGGAGTGACGAGCAGTACTTC	CASSVGASGSDEQYF
TRBV18	TRBJ2-7	few	TRBD2	TGTGCCAGCTCACCTCCGACTAGCGGGAGTACCCACGAGCAGTACTTC	CASSPPTSGSTHEQYF
TRBV2	TRBJ1-2	.	TRBD1	TGTGCCAGCACCCAAGACAGGGCTGGATCGATAGGCTACACCTTC	CASTQDRAGSIGYTF
TRBV18	TRBJ1-2	once	TRBD1	TGTGCCAGCTCCTCAAGGAGCCAGGGGGATGGCTACACCTTC	CASSSRSQGDGYTF
TRBV4-1	TRBJ1-1	.	TRBD1	TGCGCCAGCAGCCAAGAGTTCCCACAGGGGGGCACTGAAGCTTTCTTT	CASSQEFPQGGTEAFF
TRBV30	TRBJ1-2	.	.	TGTGCCTGGAGTGCCCTCCGCAGGGGTTCCTATGGCTACACCTTC	CAWSALRRGSYGYTF
TRBV6-6	TRBJ2-1	.	.	TGTGCCAGCAGCACCCCCAGGGGGGCGACCAATGAGCAGTTCTTC	CASSTPRGATNEQFF
TRBV6-4	TRBJ1-1	once	.	TGTGCCAGCAGTGGCTCAAAAACAAACACTGAAGCTTTCTTT	CASSGSKTNTEAFF
TRBV28	TRBJ1-1	.	.	TGTGCCAGCACCAAGGGGCGCGTAATGACTGAAGCTTTCTTT	CASTKGRVMTEAFF
TRBV5-1	TRBJ2-7	.	TRBD2	TGCGCCAGCAGCTTGCTAGCGGACTCCTACGAGCAGTACTTC	CASSLLADSYEQYF
TRBV9	TRBJ2-3	.	.	TGTGCCAGCAGCCCCTACACAGATACGCAGTATTTT	CASSPYTDTQYF
TRBV28	TRBJ1-1	.	.	TGTGCCAGCAGTTTAGCGGAGGAGTTGAACACTGAAGCTTTCTTT	CASSLAEELNTEAFF
TRBV29-1	TRBJ2-7	.	TRBD1	TGCAGCGTTTACGACGGACAGGTTCGCTCCTACGAGCAGTACTTC	CSVYDGQVRSYEQYF
TRBV5-1	TRBJ2-7	.	TRBD2	TGCGCCAGCAGCCCGGGACTAGCGGGAGGTGGCTACGAGCAGTACTTC	CASSPGLAGGGYEQYF
TRBV4-2	TRBJ2-7	.	TRBD2	TGTGCCAGCAGCCCGTCACTAGCGGGAGACTCCTACGAGCAGTACTTC	CASSPSLAGDSYEQYF
TRBV6-1	TRBJ1-6	.	.	TGTGCCAGCATTGGAGGTAGTGAGGGGGATTCACCCCTCCACTTT	CASIGGSEGDSPLHF
TRBV27	TRBJ2-3	few	TRBD1	TGTGCCAGCAGGCCCTCCGGGACAGGGAGCCCCGATACGCAGTATTTT	CASRPSGTGSPDTQYF
TRBV19	TRBJ2-5	once	.	TGTGCCAGTAGTAGTCGCTCGCAGGGGACCCAGTACTTC	CASSSRSQGTQYF